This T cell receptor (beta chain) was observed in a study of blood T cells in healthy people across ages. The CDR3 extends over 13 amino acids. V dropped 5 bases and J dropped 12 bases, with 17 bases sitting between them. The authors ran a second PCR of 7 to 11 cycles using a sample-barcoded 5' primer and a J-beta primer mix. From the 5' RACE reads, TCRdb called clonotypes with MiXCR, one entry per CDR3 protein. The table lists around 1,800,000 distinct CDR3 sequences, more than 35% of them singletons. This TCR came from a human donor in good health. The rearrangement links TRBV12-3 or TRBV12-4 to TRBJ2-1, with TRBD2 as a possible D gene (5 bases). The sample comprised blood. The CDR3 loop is CASSPPTTRGQFF. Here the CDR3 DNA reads TGTGCCAGCAGTCCCCCAACAACACGGGGGCAGTTCTTC.